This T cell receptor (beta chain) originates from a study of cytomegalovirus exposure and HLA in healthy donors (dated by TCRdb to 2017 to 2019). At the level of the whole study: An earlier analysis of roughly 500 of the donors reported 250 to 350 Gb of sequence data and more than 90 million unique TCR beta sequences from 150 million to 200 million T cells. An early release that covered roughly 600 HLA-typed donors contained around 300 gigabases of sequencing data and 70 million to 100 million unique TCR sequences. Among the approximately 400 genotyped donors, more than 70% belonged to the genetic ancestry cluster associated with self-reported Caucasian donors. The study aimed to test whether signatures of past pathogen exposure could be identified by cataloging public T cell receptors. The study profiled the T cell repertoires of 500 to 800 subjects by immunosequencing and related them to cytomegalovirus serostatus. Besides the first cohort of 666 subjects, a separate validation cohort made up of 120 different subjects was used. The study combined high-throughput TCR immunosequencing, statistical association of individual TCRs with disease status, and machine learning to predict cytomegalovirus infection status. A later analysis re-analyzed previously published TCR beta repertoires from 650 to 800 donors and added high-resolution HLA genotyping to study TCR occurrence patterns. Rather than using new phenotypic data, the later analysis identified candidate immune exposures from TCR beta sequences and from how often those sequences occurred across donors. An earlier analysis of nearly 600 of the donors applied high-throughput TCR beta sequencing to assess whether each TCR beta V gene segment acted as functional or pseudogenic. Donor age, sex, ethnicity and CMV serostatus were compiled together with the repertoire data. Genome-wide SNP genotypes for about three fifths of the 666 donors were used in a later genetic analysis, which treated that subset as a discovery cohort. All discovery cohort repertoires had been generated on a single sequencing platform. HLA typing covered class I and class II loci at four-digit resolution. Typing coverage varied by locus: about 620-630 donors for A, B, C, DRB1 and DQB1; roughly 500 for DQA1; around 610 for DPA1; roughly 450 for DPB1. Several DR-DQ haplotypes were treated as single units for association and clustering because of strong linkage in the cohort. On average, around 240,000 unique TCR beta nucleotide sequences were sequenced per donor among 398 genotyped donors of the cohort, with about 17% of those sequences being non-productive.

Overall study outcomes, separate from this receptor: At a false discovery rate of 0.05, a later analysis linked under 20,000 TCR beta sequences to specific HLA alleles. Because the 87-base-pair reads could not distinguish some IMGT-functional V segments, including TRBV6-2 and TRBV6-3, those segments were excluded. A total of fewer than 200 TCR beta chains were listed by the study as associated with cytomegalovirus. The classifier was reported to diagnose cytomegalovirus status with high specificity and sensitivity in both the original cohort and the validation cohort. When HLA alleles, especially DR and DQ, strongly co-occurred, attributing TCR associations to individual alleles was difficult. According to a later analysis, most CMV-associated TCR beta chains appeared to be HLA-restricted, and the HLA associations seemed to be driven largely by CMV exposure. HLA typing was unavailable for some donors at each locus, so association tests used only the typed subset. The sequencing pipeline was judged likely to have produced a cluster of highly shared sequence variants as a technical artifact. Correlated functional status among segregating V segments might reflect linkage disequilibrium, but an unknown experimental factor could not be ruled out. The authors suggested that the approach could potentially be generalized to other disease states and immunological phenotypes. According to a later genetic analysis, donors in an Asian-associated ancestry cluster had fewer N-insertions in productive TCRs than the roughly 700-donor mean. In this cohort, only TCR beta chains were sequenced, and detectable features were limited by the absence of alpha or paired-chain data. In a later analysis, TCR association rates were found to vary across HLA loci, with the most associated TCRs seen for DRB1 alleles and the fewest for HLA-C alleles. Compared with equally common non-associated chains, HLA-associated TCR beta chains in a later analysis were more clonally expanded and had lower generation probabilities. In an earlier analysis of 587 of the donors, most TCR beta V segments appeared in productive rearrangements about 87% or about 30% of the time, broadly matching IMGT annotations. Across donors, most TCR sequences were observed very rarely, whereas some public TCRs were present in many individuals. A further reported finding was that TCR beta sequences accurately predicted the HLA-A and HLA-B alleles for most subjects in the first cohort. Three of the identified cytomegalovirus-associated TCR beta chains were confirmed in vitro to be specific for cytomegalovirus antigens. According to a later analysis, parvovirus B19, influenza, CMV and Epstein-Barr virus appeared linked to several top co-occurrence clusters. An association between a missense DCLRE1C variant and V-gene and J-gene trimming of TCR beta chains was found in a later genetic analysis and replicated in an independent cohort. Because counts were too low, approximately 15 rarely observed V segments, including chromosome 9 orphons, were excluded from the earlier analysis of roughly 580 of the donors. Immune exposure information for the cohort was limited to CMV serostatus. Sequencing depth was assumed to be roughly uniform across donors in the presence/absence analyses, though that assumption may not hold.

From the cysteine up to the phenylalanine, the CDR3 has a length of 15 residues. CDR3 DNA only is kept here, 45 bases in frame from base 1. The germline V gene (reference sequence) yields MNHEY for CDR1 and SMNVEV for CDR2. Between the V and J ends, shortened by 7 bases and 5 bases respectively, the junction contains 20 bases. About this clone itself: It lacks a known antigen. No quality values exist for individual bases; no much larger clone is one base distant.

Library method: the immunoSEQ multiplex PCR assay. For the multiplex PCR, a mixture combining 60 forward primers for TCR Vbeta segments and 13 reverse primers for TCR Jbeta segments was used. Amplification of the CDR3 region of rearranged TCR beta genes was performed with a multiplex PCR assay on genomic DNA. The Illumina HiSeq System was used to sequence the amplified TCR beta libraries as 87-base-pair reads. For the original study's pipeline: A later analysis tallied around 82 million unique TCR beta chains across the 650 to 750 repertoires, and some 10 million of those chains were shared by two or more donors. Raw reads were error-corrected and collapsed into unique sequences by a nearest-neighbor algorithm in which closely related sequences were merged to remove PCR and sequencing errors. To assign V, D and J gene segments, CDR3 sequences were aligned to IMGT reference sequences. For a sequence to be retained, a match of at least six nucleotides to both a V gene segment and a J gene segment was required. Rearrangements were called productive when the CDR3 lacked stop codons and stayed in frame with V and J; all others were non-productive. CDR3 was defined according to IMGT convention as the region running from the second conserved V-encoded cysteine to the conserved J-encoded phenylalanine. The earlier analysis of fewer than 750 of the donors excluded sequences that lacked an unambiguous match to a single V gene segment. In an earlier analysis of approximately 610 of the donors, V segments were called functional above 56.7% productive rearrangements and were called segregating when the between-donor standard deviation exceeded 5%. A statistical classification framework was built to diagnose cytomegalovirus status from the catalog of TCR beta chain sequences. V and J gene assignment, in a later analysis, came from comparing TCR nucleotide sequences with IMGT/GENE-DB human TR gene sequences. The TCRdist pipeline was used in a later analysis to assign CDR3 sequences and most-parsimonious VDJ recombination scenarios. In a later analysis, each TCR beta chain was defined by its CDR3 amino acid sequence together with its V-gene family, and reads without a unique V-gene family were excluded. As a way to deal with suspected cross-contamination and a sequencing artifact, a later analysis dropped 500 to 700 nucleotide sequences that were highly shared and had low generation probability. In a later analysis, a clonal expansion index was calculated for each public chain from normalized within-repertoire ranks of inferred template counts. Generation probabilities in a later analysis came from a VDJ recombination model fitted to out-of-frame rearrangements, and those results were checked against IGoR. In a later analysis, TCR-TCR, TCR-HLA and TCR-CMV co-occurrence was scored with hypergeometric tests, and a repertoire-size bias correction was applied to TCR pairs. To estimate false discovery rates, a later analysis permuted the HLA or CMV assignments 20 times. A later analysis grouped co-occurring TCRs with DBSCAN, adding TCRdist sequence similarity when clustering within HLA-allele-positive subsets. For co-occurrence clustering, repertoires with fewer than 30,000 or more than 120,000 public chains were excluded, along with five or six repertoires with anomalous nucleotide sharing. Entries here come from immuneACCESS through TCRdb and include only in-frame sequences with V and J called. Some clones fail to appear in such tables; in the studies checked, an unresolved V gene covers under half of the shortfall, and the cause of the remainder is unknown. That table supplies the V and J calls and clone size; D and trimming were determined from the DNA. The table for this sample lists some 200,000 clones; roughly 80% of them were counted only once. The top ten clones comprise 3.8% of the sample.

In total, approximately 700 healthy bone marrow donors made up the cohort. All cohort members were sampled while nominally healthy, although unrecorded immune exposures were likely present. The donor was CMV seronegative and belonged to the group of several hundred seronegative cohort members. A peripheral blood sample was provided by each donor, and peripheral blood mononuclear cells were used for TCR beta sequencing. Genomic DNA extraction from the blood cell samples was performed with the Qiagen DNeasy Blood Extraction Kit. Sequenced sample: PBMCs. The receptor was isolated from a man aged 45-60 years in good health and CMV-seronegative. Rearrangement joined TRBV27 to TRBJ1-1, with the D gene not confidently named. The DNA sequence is TGTGCCAGCACCAATTGGGGAGGGAGCGGTACTGAAGCTTTCTTT. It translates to CASTNWGGSGTEAFF.